This TCR beta chain is from a study of beta chain features in type 1 diabetes. Germline V gene data show CDR1 as SGHAT and CDR2 as FQDESV (reference sequence). The germline V and J ends were trimmed by 4 bases and 1 base, with 9 bases remaining between them. This CDR3 comprises 14 residues. The authors reverse transcribed all of the isolated RNA, so sequencing captured expressed TCRB transcripts. Assay: immunoSEQ multiplex PCR; the TCRdb copy retains only in-frame clones and omits some. The sample holds 450,000 or so clones, approximately 10% seen once. The V call is TRBV11-1, the J call TRBJ2-3, with D uncertain. Sequences were obtained from naive CD4+ T cells from blood. This receptor was taken from a woman under 30 in good health. The CDR3: CASSWAVGTDTQYF. In DNA form, the CDR3 reads TGTGCCAGCAGCTGGGCGGTTGGCACAGATACGCAGTATTTT.